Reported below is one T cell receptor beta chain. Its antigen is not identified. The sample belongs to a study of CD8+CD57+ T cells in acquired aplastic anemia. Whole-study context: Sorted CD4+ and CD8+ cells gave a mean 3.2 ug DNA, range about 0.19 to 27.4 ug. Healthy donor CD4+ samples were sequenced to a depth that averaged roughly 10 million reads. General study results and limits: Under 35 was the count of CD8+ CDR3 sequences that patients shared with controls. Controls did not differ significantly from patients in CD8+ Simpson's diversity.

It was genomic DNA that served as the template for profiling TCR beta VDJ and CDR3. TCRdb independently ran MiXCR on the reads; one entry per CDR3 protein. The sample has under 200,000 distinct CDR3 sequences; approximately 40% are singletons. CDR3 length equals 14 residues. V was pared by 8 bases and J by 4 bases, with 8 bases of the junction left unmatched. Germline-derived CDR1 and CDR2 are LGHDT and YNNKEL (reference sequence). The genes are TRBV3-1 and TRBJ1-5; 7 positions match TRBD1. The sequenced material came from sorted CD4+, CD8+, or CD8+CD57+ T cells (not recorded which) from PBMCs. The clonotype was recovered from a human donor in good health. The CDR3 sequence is CASGGGDRNQPQHF. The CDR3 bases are TGTGCCAGCGGGGGGGGGGACAGAAATCAGCCCCAGCATTTT.